This TCR beta chain was found in a study of cytomegalovirus exposure and HLA in healthy donors (dated by TCRdb to between 2016 and 2019). Notes on the research overall: The 650 to 750 repertoires of the first cohort and the 120 validation repertoires were produced on the same platform, according to a later analysis. The aim of the study was to test whether cataloging public T cell receptors could identify signatures of past pathogen exposure. To predict cytomegalovirus infection status, the study combined high-throughput TCR immunosequencing, statistical association of individual TCRs with disease status, and machine learning. Along with the roughly 710-subject first cohort, a separate validation cohort of 120 different subjects was used. General study outcomes and caveats: A few of the identified cytomegalovirus-associated TCR beta chains were confirmed in vitro to be specific for cytomegalovirus antigens. Of the cluster scores, approximately 94% were above 0 in a later analysis, which found that TCRs clustered in the first cohort also tended to co-occur in the 90 to 150 validation repertoires. The authors suggested that the approach could potentially be generalized to other disease states and immunological phenotypes. Across donors, most TCR sequences were observed very rarely, whereas some public TCRs were present in many individuals. The study gave a list of about 170 TCR beta chains associated with cytomegalovirus. The classifier was reported to diagnose cytomegalovirus status with high specificity and sensitivity in both the original cohort and the validation cohort. A later analysis lacked HLA typing for the validation cohort, so it scored co-occurrence in that cohort across all 120 or so repertoires.

As to this clone: What this receptor recognizes is not known. Qualities for individual bases were not recorded, and no much larger clone is one base off.

Receptor libraries were prepared by the immunoSEQ multiplex PCR assay. In the authors' own workflow: A statistical classification framework was developed to diagnose cytomegalovirus status using the catalog of TCR beta chain sequences. TCRdb limited this immuneACCESS table to in-frame rearrangements with V and J called. A share of clones is missing; checked studies link under half to unresolved V genes, and the rest is unexplained. From that table come the V and J calls and clone size; the DNA was used to work out D and trimming. The sample includes about 120,000 clones, with roughly 90% observed a single time. The top ten hold about 2% of the sample. Separate from the approximately 700-subject first cohort, the validation cohort of 90 to 150 subjects was the group to which the donors belonged. The V and J ends are trimmed by 6 bases and 0 bases, leaving 9 bases between them. Per the germline V gene (reference sequence), LNHDA is the CDR1 and SQIVND is the CDR2. Including the terminal cysteine and phenylalanine, the CDR3 comprises 14 residues. The only DNA kept is the CDR3, 42 bases in frame from the first base.

Input material: PBMCs. This sequence was found in a woman aged 18-29 years in good health and CMV-seronegative. Rearrangement joined TRBV19 to TRBJ1-3; a confident D gene designation cannot be given. The CDR3 region has the sequence CASSPGNSGNTIYF. At the DNA level, the sequence is TGTGCCAGTAGCCCGGGAAACTCTGGAAACACCATATATTTT.